In its sample, the clone carrying this T cell receptor beta chain was seen many times. Its target is unknown. From RNA, the CDR3 regions of TCR beta chains were amplified and sequenced. After a first-round RT-PCR with HTBI primers, a second-round multiplex PCR was run. TCRdb passed the multiplex PCR reads through MiXCR, listing each CDR3 protein once. This sample yields over a million distinct CDR3 sequences, of which about 36% are seen a single time; 11% belongs to the top ten. The CDR3 is made up of 13 amino acids. Trimming removed 2 bases at V and 4 bases at J, with 8 bases between. Germline V CDR1 and CDR2: MNHEY, SVGAGI. Certain patients, namely those with other autoimmune diseases, uncontrolled infections, pregnancy or lactation, were excluded. The sample comes from a study of Graves' ophthalmopathy and Graves' hyperthyroidism. Study outcomes and limitations: Prediction of ophthalmopathy progression reached over 65% sensitivity and under 80% specificity.

The specimen was peripheral blood or thyroid tissue (not recorded which). This receptor was obtained from an adult man with Graves' hyperthyroidism. This chain uses TRBV6-5 with TRBJ1-2, with unresolved D. The CDR3 coding sequence is TGTGCCAGCAGTTACGACGGGTTCTATGGCTACACCTTC. This codes for CASSYDGFYGYTF.